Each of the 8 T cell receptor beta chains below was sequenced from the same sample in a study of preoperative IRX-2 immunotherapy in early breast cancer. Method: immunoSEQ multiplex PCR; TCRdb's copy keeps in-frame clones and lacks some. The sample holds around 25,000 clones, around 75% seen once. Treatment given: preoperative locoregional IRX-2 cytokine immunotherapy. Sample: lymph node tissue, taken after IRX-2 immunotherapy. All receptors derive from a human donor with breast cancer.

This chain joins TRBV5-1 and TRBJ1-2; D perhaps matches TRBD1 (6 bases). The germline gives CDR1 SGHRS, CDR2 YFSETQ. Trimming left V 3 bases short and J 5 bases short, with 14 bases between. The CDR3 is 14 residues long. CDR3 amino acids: CASSSQPTGYGYTF. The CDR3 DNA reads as TGCGCCAGCAGCTCCCAACCTACAGGGTATGGCTACACCTTC. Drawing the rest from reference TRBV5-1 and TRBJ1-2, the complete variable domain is KAGVTQTPRYLIKTRGQQVTLSCSPISGHRSVSWYQQTPGQGLQFLFEYFSETQRNKGNFPGRFSGRQFSNSRSEMNVSTLELGDSALYLCASSSQPTGYGYTFGSGTRLTVV.

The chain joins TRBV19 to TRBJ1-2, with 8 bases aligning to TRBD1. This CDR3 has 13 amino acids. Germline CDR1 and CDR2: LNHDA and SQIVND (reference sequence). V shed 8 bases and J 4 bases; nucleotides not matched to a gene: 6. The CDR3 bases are TGTGCCAGTTCGGGACAGGAGCCCTATGGCTACACCTTC. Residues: CASSGQEPYGYTF.

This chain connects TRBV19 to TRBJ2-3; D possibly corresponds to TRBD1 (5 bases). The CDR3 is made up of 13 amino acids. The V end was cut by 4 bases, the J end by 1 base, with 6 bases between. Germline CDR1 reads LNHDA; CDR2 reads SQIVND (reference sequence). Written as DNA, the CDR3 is TGTGCCAGTAGTACGACAGGCACAGATACGCAGTATTTT. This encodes CASSTTGTDTQYF. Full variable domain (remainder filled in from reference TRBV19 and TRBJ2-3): DGGITQSPKYLFRKEGQNVTLSCEQNLNHDAMYWYRQDPGQGLRLIYYSQIVNDFQKGDIAEGYSVSREKKESFPLTVTSAQKNPTAFYLCASSTTGTDTQYFGPGTRLTVL.

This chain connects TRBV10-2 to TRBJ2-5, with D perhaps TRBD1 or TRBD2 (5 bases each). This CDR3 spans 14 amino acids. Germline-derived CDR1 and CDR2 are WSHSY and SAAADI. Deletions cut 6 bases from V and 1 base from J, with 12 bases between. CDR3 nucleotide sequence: TGCGCCAGCAGCGTTGGGGGAACCCAAGAGACCCAGTACTTC. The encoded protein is CASSVGGTQETQYF.

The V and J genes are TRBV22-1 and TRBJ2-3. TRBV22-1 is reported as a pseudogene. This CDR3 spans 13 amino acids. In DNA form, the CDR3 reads TGTGCCAGCAGTTCTACAGCGACAGATACGCAGTATTTT. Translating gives CASSSTATDTQYF.

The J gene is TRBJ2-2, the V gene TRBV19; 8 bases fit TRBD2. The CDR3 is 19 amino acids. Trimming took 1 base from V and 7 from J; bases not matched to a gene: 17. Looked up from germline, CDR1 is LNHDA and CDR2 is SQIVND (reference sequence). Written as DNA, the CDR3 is TGTGCCAGTAGTATAGGATCGGGAGGGCTCAATACGGCGATCGGGGAGCTGTTTTTT. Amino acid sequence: CASSIGSGGLNTAIGELFF.

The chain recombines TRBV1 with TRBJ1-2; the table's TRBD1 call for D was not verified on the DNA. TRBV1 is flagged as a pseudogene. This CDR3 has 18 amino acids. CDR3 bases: TGCGCCAGCAGCCAAGACAAGGGACAGGGGGCGCTTATCTATGGCTACACCTTC. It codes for CASSQDKGQGALIYGYTF.

The CDR3 spells CASRAGTAARDGYTF. The CDR3 nucleotides are TGTGCCAGCAGAGCCGGGACAGCTGCTAGGGATGGCTACACCTTC. J is TRBJ1-2 and V is TRBV6-7; 7 bases align to TRBD1. TRBV6-7 is annotated as an ORF whose role is uncertain. With V trimmed by 6 bases and J by 6 bases, 13 bases remained unmatched. This CDR3 contains 15 residues.